This TCR beta chain originates from a study of OX40 agonist ivuxolimab in advanced cancers. With 6 bases clipped from V and 4 bases from J, the junction kept 8 bases outside the gene matches. The CDR3 runs to 14 residues. Germline values: CDR1 SGHTS, CDR2 YDEGEE. The assay was immunoSEQ multiplex PCR, and TCRdb's table has in-frame clones only and misses some. Here the sample spans 43,000 or so clones, more than 75% being singletons. This TCR was recovered from an adult with an advanced solid tumor such as melanoma, head and neck, liver or kidney cancer. This chain connects TRBV5-8 to TRBJ1-2; 8 positions match TRBD1. The source was CD4+ or CD8+ T cells sorted from blood, collected in a trial of the OX40 agonist ivuxolimab. Here the CDR3 DNA reads TGTGCCAGCACCACGACAGGGGCCCTCTATGGCTACACCTTC. Amino acids: CASTTTGALYGYTF. The entire variable domain, with the rest obtained from reference TRBV5-8 and TRBJ1-2, is as follows: EAGVTQSPTHLIKTRGQQATLRCSPISGHTSVYWYQQALGLGLQFLLWYDEGEERNRGNFPPRFSGRQFPNYSSELNVNALELEDSALYLCASTTTGALYGYTFGSGTRLTVV.